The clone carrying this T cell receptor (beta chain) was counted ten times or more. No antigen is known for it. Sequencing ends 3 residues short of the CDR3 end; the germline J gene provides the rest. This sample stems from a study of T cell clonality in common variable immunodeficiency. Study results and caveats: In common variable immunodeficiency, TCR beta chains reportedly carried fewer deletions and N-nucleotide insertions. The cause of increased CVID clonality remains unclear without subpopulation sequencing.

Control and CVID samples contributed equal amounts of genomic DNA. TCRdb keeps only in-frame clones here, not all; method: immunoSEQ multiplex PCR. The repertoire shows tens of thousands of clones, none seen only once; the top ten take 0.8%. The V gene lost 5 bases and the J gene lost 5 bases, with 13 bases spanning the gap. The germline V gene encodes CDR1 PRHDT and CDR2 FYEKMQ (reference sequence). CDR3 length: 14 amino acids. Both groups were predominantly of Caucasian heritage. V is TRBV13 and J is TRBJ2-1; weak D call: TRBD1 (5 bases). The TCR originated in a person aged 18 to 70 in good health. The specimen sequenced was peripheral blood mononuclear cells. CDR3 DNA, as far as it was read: TGTGCCAGCAGCCTAGAGCGCAGGGACAATGAG. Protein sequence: CASSLERRDNE. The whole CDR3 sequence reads CASSLERRDNEQFF.